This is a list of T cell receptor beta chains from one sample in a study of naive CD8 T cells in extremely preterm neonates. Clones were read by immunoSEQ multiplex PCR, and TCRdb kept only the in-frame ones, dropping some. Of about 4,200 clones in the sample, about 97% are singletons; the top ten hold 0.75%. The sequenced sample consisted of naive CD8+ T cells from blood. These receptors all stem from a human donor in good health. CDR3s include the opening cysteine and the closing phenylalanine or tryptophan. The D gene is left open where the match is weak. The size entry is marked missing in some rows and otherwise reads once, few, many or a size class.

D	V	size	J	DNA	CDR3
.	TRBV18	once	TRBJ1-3	TGTGCCAGCTCACCAGGTCGGGGTTCCGGAAACACCATATATTTT	CASSPGRGSGNTIYF
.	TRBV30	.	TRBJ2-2	TGTGCCTGGATGGCAGGGGATCTTGAAACCGGGGAGCTGTTTTTT	CAWMAGDLETGELFF
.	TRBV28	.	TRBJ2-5	TGTGCCAGCAGTTTAGCAGAAGAGGCAGGGGAGACCCAGTACTTC	CASSLAEEAGETQYF
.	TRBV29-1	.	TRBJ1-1	TGCAGCGTCGCAGGGGACACTGAAGCTTTCTTT	CSVAGDTEAFF
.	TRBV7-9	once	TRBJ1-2	TGTGCCACCGAACCAGGGGACGGCGGCTACACCTTC	CATEPGDGGYTF
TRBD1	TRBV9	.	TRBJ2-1	TGTGCCAGTTCCCCAGGGGGCCGTCGAGACAATGAGCAGTTCTTC	CASSPGGRRDNEQFF
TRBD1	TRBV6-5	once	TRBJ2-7	TGTGCCAGCAGTTACTCGGCAGGGGGTTACGAGCAGTACTTC	CASSYSAGGYEQYF
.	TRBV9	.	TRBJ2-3	TGTGCCAGCAGCGGGAGCGGAGCCGTCACAGATACGCAGTATTTT	CASSGSGAVTDTQYF
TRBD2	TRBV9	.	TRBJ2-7	TGTGCCAGCAGCGAGGGACAGGGGTCGGAGACTAGCGGGGGGGCCCACTACTACGTCACTCCCTTC	CASSEGQGSETSGGAHYYVTPF
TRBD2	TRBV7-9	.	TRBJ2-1	TGTGCCAGCAGCTTAGGGGGACTAGCGATCCTCGATGAGCAGTTCTTC	CASSLGGLAILDEQFF
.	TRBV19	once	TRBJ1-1	TGTGCCAGTAGTGGATCGCGGGGAAAAAACACTGAAGCTTTCTTT	CASSGSRGKNTEAFF
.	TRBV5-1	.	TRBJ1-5	TGCGCCAGCATCTTCGGGGGGGAGTTACTCAATCAGCCCCAGCATTTT	CASIFGGELLNQPQHF
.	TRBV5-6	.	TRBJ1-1	TGTGCCAGCAGCTTGGGAGACAGGAACACTGAAGCTTTCTTT	CASSLGDRNTEAFF
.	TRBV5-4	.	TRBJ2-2	TGTGCCAGCAGCTTGTATCCTGGGACACGCACCACCGGGGAGCTGTTTTTT	CASSLYPGTRTTGELFF
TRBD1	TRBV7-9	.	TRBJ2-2	TGTGCCACTGGACAGGCCTGGGGGACCGGGGAGCTGTTTTTT	CATGQAWGTGELFF
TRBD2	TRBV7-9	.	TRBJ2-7	TGTGCCAGCAGCAGCGGGGGTAACGAGCAGTACTTC	CASSSGGNEQYF
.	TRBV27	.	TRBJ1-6	TGTGCCAGCAGTCCCCGGGGGGGGCGAGGGTCACCCCTCCACTTT	CASSPRGGRGSPLHF
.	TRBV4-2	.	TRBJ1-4	TGTGCCAGCAGCCAAGACCAAACGCCAGGGCCAACTAATGAAAAACTGTTTTTT	CASSQDQTPGPTNEKLFF
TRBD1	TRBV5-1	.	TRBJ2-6	TGCGCCAGCAGTCTCACAGGGGCTGGGGCCAACGTCCTGACTTTC	CASSLTGAGANVLTF
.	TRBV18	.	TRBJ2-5	TGTGCCAGCTCACCATCCTCCTCGGAGACCCAGTACTTC	CASSPSSSETQYF
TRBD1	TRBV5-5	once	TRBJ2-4	TGTGCCAGCAGCTTGAATGTCGACAGGGGAGAAATTCAGTACTTC	CASSLNVDRGEIQYF
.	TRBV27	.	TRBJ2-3	TGTGCCAGCAGTCCTAACCGGGTCCTCTCTAGCACAGATACGCAGTATTTT	CASSPNRVLSSTDTQYF
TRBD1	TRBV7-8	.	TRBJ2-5	TGTGCCAGCAGCCCTGGACAGGCCCTTGGGCGGGAGACCCAGTACTTC	CASSPGQALGRETQYF
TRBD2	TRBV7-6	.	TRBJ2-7	TGTGCCAGCAGCTCAACTAGCGGGGGGGCACAGCAGTACTTC	CASSSTSGGAQQYF
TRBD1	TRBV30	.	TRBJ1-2	TGTGCCTGGACACAGGGGACGGGCTACACCTTC	CAWTQGTGYTF
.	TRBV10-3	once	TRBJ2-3	TGTGCCATCAGTGAGTCGATAGGTCGGGGGAAGACAGATACGCAGTATTTT	CAISESIGRGKTDTQYF
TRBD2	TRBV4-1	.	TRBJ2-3	TGCGCCAGCAGCCCAACTAGCGGGGGGTCAGATACACAGTATTTT	CASSPTSGGSDTQYF
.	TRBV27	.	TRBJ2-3	TGTGCCAGCAGTTCAGGATATGGCAGAACCACAGATACGCAGTATTTT	CASSSGYGRTTDTQYF
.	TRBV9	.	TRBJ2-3	TGTGCCAGCAGCCCAGGGGGGACAGTGACAGATACGCAGTATTTT	CASSPGGTVTDTQYF
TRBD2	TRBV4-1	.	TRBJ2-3	TGCGCCAGCAGCCAAGATTTCCTAGCGGGGAACACAGATACGCAGTATTTT	CASSQDFLAGNTDTQYF
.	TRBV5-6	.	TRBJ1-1	TGTGCCAGCAGCTTAGGGGGTACGTTAGCTTTCTTT	CASSLGGTLAFF
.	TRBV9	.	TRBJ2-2	TGTGCCAGCAGCGATCCCCCGACAGGGAACACCGGGGAGCTGTTTTTT	CASSDPPTGNTGELFF
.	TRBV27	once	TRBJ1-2	TGTGCCAGCAGTTTGCGGGGGCACTATGGCTACACCTTC	CASSLRGHYGYTF
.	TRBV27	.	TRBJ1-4	TGTGCCAGCAGGTCCCGGGGAGGGAATGAAAAACTGTTTTTT	CASRSRGGNEKLFF